The rows below give T cell receptor beta chains drawn from one sample of a study of sequential checkpoint blockade in melanoma. Sequencing was performed with immunoSEQ multiplex PCR; in TCRdb, only in-frame clones are kept and a portion is missing. The sample has 13,000 or so clones, around 73% seen once. The sample here was CD8+ T cells sorted from blood (inferred from file names), taken from a patient given nivolumab and ipilimumab in sequence. Source of these receptors: a human donor with melanoma. CDR3s include the opening cysteine and the closing phenylalanine or tryptophan. A D gene is named only where the DNA matches it firmly. A clone size is listed for some rows: how often the clone was seen (once, few, many), or a class if it is expanded.

D	V	J	size	CDR3	DNA
TRBD1	TRBV4-1	TRBJ2-2	few	CASRDRGTGELFF	TGCGCCAGCAGAGACAGGGGCACCGGGGAGCTGTTTTTT
TRBD1	TRBV7-9	TRBJ2-2	few	CASRSPGQGTGELFF	TGTGCCAGCAGATCGCCGGGACAGGGGACCGGGGAGCTGTTTTTT
-	TRBV15	TRBJ2-3	-	CATSGVTGSTDTQYF	TGTGCCACCAGCGGAGTGACAGGTTCCACAGATACGCAGTATTTT
-	TRBV19	TRBJ2-1	-	CASSEGLGFYNEQFF	TGTGCCAGTAGTGAAGGACTTGGATTTTACAATGAGCAGTTCTTC
-	TRBV5-1	TRBJ2-1	-	CASSFPPGRRIDEQFF	TGCGCCAGCAGCTTCCCCCCCGGGAGAAGAATCGATGAGCAGTTCTTC
-	TRBV5-5	TRBJ2-7	-	CASSLGTGPYEQYF	TGTGCCAGCAGCTTGGGAACAGGGCCCTACGAGCAGTACTTC
TRBD1	TRBV10-2	TRBJ1-1	-	CASSVGQGWTEAFF	TGCGCCAGCAGTGTCGGACAGGGCTGGACTGAAGCTTTCTTT
TRBD2	TRBV29-1	TRBJ2-7	-	CSVRTGAGRSYEQYF	TGCAGCGTTAGAACAGGAGCGGGACGGTCCTACGAGCAGTACTTC
TRBD2	TRBV13	TRBJ2-7	-	CASSLGRRTSGGAWQYF	TGTGCCAGCAGCTTAGGGCGACGCACTAGCGGAGGGGCATGGCAGTACTTC
TRBD1	TRBV30	TRBJ1-1	-	CAWSLDRGHEAFF	TGTGCCTGGAGTCTTGACAGGGGGCATGAAGCTTTCTTT
TRBD2	TRBV5-8	TRBJ2-3	-	CASSLGASGSDTQYF	TGTGCCAGCAGCTTGGGGGCTAGCGGATCAGATACGCAGTATTTT
TRBD2	TRBV11-3	TRBJ2-7	medium-sized	CASSSQGSGRSRYEQYF	TGTGCCAGCAGTTCCCAGGGTAGCGGGAGGTCTCGCTACGAGCAGTACTTC
-	TRBV5-5	TRBJ2-2	-	CASSLIYTGELFF	TGTGCCAGCAGCTTGATATACACCGGGGAGCTGTTTTTT
TRBD1	TRBV11-3	TRBJ2-7	-	CASSLADRGDTPYEQYF	TGTGCCAGCAGCTTAGCGGACAGGGGGGATACCCCCTACGAGCAGTACTTC
-	TRBV6-6	TRBJ1-2	large	CASTAGIYGYTF	TGTGCCAGCACCGCCGGGATCTATGGCTACACCTTC
-	TRBV20-1	TRBJ2-1	-	CSAREVYEQFF	TGCAGTGCTCGGGAAGTTTATGAGCAGTTCTTC
TRBD2	TRBV13	TRBJ2-7	-	CASSFSGRVYEQYF	TGTGCCAGCAGCTTTAGCGGGAGGGTCTACGAGCAGTACTTC
TRBD2	TRBV23-1	TRBJ2-5	-	CASSQGVTSGMVSETQYF	TGCGCCAGCAGTCAAGGTGTAACTAGCGGGATGGTTAGTGAGACCCAGTACTTC
-	TRBV27	TRBJ1-1	-	CASFRGRNTEAFF	TGTGCCAGCTTCAGGGGACGTAACACTGAAGCTTTCTTT
TRBD1	TRBV4-1	TRBJ2-7	-	CASSQDRDRGLYEQYF	TGCGCCAGCAGCCAAGATCGAGACAGGGGGCTCTACGAGCAGTACTTC
-	TRBV11-2	TRBJ2-1	-	CASSHIEEFPTNEQFF	TGTGCCAGCAGCCATATTGAGGAGTTCCCTACCAATGAGCAGTTCTTC
TRBD2	TRBV10-3	TRBJ2-7	few	CAISPVGRAYEQYF	TGTGCCATCAGCCCCGTTGGGAGGGCTTACGAGCAGTACTTC
-	TRBV5-8	TRBJ1-6	-	CASSLLATHRRDSPLHF	TGTGCCAGCAGCCTACTAGCGACACATCGGAGGGATTCACCCCTCCACTTT
TRBD2	TRBV6-6	TRBJ2-7	-	CASSLARLAGSYEQYF	TGTGCCAGCAGTCTCGCGAGACTAGCGGGAAGTTACGAGCAGTACTTC
TRBD2	TRBV28	TRBJ2-2	-	CASSLYRSGANTGELFF	TGTGCCAGCAGTTTATATCGTAGCGGGGCGAACACCGGGGAGCTGTTTTTT
TRBD1	TRBV9	TRBJ1-2	-	CASSAVQGGTNYGYTF	TGTGCCAGCAGCGCAGTACAGGGGGGGACAAACTATGGCTACACCTTC
-	TRBV7-9	TRBJ1-4	-	CASSSTGIANEKLFF	TGTGCCAGCAGCTCTACAGGGATAGCTAATGAAAAACTGTTTTTT
TRBD2	TRBV5-4	TRBJ2-1	-	CASSLRLAGRNEQFF	TGTGCCAGCAGCCTTAGACTAGCGGGGAGGAATGAGCAGTTCTTC
-	TRBV6-5	TRBJ2-7	-	CASRKTTVPPYEQYF	TGTGCCAGCAGGAAAACAACCGTGCCTCCCTACGAGCAGTACTTC
-	TRBV6-5	TRBJ2-7	-	CASSSGGNYEQYF	TGTGCCAGCAGTTCCGGGGGAAACTACGAGCAGTACTTC
-	TRBV7-9	TRBJ2-1	few	CASSELYNEQFF	TGTGCCAGCAGCGAGCTATACAATGAGCAGTTCTTC
-	TRBV27	TRBJ1-1	-	CASSLYGTRDTEAFF	TGTGCCAGCAGTTTATATGGTACTCGGGACACTGAAGCTTTCTTT
-	TRBV7-9	TRBJ1-5	-	CASSLINQPQHF	TGTGCCAGCAGCCTAATTAATCAGCCCCAGCATTTT
-	TRBV4-3	TRBJ1-1	-	CASSQGTGQKNTEAFF	TGCGCCAGCAGCCAAGGAACGGGACAAAAAAACACTGAAGCTTTCTTT
-	TRBV11-2	TRBJ2-1	-	CASSFPGINEQFF	TGTGCCAGCAGCTTTCCAGGGATCAATGAGCAGTTCTTC
TRBD1	TRBV27	TRBJ1-2	few	CASSFSGGDYGYTF	TGTGCCAGCAGTTTTTCAGGGGGCGATTATGGCTACACCTTC
TRBD2	TRBV15	TRBJ2-7	-	CATSREAGGLYEQYF	TGTGCCACCAGCAGAGAAGCGGGAGGGTTGTACGAGCAGTACTTC
-	TRBV10-3	TRBJ2-2	-	CGLRTENTGELFF	TGTGGATTGAGGACAGAGAACACCGGGGAGCTGTTTTTT
-	TRBV2	TRBJ2-2	-	CASSQGWDVGELFF	TGTGCCAGCAGCCAGGGGTGGGATGTTGGGGAGCTGTTTTTT
-	TRBV11-3	TRBJ2-7	-	CASSRGQTYEQYF	TGTGCCAGCAGCCGCGGACAGACCTACGAGCAGTACTTC
-	TRBV6-6	TRBJ2-1	-	CASSYGGGRAEQFF	TGTGCCAGCAGTTACGGGGGGGGCCGAGCTGAGCAGTTCTTC